This T cell receptor (beta chain) derives from a study of spatial heterogeneity in lung cancer. Whole-study results and caveats: Expanded intratumoral alpha and beta TCR counts tracked tumor mutation counts. Expanded TCR counts, ubiquitous and regional, correlated respectively with ubiquitous and regional nonsynonymous mutation counts.

This CDR3 has 13 residues. Trimming removed 1 base at V and 4 bases at J, with 8 bases between. Looked up from germline, CDR1 is GTSNPN and CDR2 is SVGIG (reference sequence). Many counts were recorded for this clonotype. Its target is unknown. A single record per CDR3 protein comes from TCRdb applying MiXCR to the 5' RACE reads. Among some 9,000 distinct CDR3 sequences listed, roughly 6% were seen once. Regarding time point: sample taken at primary tumor resection. Unsorted samples of tumor, nontumor lung or frozen PBMC had their whole RNA sequenced. This specimen was lung tumor tissue, taken at surgery. This sequence originates from a female donor with early-stage non-small cell lung cancer. The chain carries TRBV30 and TRBJ2-1, with TRBD2 as a possible D gene (6 bases). The CDR3: CAWSAGGYNEQFF. CDR3 nucleotides: TGTGCCTGGAGTGCCGGGGGATACAATGAGCAGTTCTTC.